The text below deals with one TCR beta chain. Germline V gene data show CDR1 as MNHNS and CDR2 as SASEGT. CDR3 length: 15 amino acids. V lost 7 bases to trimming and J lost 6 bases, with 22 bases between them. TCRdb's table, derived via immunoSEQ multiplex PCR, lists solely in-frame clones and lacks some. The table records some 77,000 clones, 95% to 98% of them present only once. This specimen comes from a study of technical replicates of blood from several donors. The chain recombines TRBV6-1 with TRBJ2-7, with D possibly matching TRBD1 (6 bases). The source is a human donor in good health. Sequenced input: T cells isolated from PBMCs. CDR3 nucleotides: TGTGCCAGCACTACCCAGCCAGGGGATAGGGTCGAGCAGTACTTC. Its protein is CASTTQPGDRVEQYF.